This TCR beta chain originates from a study of blood T cell repertoires in COVID-19. In the study overall: Whether acute or convalescent, the COVID-19 samples came from the United States, Italy and Spain. From T cells, B-cell-depleted T cells, or PBMCs came the material, which was cDNA or gDNA.

Produced via immunoSEQ multiplex PCR; TCRdb's table is partial and in-frame only. The sample shows some 330,000 clones, roughly four fifths of them seen only once. The cohort comprised adults aged about 18 to 89 years residing in 24 US areas. The receptor's source is a woman in her 50s who had recovered from COVID-19. The source material was PBMCs or T cells enriched from blood (not recorded which).

CDR3 DNA: TGTGCCAGCAGCCAAGGGTGGCAGGGGGGTTCACCCCTCCACTTT. Amino acid sequence: CASSQGWQGGSPLHF. This chain connects TRBV3-1 (or the pseudogene TRBV3-2) to TRBJ1-6, with TRBD1 matching 7 bases. Germline values: CDR1 LGHDT, CDR2 YNNKEL (reference sequence). This CDR3 region has 15 residues. V dropped 1 base and J dropped 9; count of bases not matched to a gene: 6.